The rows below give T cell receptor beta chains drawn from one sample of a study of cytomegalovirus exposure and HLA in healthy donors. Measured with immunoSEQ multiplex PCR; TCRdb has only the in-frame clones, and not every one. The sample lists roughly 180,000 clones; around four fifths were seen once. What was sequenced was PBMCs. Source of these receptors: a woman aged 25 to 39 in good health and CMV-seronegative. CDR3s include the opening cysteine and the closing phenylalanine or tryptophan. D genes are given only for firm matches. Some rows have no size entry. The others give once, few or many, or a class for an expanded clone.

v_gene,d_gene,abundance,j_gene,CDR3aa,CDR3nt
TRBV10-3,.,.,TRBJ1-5,CAISGDWGNQPQHF,TGTGCCATCAGTGGGGACTGGGGCAATCAGCCCCAGCATTTT
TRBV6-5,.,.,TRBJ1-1,CASSASNFWNTEAFF,TGTGCCAGCAGCGCAAGCAATTTCTGGAACACTGAAGCTTTCTTT
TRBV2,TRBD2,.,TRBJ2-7,CASRGTSGGYEQYF,TGTGCCAGCAGAGGGACTAGCGGGGGCTACGAGCAGTACTTC
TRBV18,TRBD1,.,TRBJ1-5,CASSPIRTGGGQPQHF,TGTGCCAGCTCACCGATTAGGACAGGGGGCGGGCAGCCCCAGCATTTT
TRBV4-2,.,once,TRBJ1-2,CASSQDDDGGTSNYGYTF,TGTGCCAGCAGCCAAGATGACGACGGGGGGACGTCTAACTATGGCTACACCTTC
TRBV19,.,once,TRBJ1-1,CASSIRGGLGTFF,TGTGCCAGTAGTATAAGGGGTGGGTTGGGGACTTTCTTT
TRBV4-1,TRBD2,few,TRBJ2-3,CASSHAGTRQYF,TGCGCCAGCAGCCATGCCGGGACTAGGCAGTATTTT
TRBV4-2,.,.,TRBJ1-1,CASKTRENTEAFF,TGTGCCAGTAAAACCCGGGAGAACACTGAAGCTTTCTTT
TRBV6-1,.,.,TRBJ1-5,CASMPGPNQPQHF,TGTGCCAGCATGCCAGGGCCCAATCAGCCCCAGCATTTT
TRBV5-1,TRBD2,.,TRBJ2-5,CASSLVGGGDQETQYF,TGCGCCAGCAGCTTGGTTGGCGGGGGGGATCAAGAGACCCAGTACTTC
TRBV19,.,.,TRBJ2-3,CASSPHPDTQYF,TGTGCCAGTAGTCCACATCCAGATACGCAGTATTTT
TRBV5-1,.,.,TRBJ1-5,CASSPGSNQPQHF,TGCGCCAGCAGCCCGGGGAGCAATCAGCCCCAGCATTTT
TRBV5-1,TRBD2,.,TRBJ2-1,CASSLAGLAVNEQFF,TGCGCCAGCAGCTTGGCGGGACTAGCGGTCAATGAGCAGTTCTTC
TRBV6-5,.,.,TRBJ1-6,CASSYERGSPLHF,TGTGCCAGCAGTTACGAAAGGGGTTCACCCCTCCACTTT
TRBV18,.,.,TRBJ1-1,CASSRGGGDTEAFF,TGTGCCAGCTCGCGCGGAGGGGGGGACACTGAAGCTTTCTTT
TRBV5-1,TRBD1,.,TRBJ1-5,CASSPGTGGGSNQPQHF,TGCGCCAGCAGCCCCGGAACAGGGGGCGGAAGCAATCAGCCCCAGCATTTT
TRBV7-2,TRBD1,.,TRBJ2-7,CASSLATGTVTSYEQYF,TGTGCCAGCAGCTTAGCGACTGGGACAGTAACCTCCTACGAGCAGTACTTC
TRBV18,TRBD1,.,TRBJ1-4,CASSQDRTYEKLFF,TGTGCCAGCTCACAGGACAGGACCTATGAAAAACTGTTTTTT
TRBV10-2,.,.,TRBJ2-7,CASSATYSSYEQYF,TGCGCCAGCAGTGCAACTTACAGCTCCTACGAGCAGTACTTC
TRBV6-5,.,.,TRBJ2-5,CASSYHSGLETQYF,TGTGCCAGCAGTTACCACTCGGGTTTAGAGACCCAGTACTTC
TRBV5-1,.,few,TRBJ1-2,CASSLRQGPYGYTF,TGCGCCAGCAGCTTGAGGCAGGGGCCATATGGCTACACCTTC
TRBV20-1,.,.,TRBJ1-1,CSARGATEAFF,TGCAGTGCTAGGGGGGCCACTGAAGCTTTCTTT